In this sample, the clone carrying this T cell receptor beta chain turned up a few times. TCRdb ran MiXCR on the 5' RACE reads and lists one entry per CDR3 protein. In the table there are 9,000 to 13,000 distinct CDR3 sequences, about half of which are singletons. Trimming left V 0 bases short and J 5 bases short, with 4 bases between. There are 12 residues in the CDR3. CDR1 is MNHNS, CDR2 SASEGT, per germline. The chain uses TRBV6-1 and TRBJ2-5; D is unclear. The sample comprised tumor-infiltrating naive CD4+ T cells sorted from the breast tumor. Subset given: naive CD4+ T cells, CD4+CD45RA+CD25-. The clonotype comes from a female donor with breast cancer. The CDR3 DNA follows: TGTGCCAGCAGTGAAGCTTGGGAGACCCAGTACTTC. As protein: CASSEAWETQYF.